Shown below are 32 T cell receptor beta chains from a single sample sequenced in a study of T cell changes during pregnancy in multiple sclerosis (dated by TCRdb to about 2019). Library preparation employed the immunoSEQ multiplex PCR assay. TCRdb provides this immuneACCESS table in a form limited to in-frame rearrangements. Some clones are lacking; in checked studies, under half of them reflect an unresolved V gene, and why the rest are absent is not known. The sample data list 70,000 to 95,000 clones, and roughly 95% of these were observed just once. The ten largest clones represent approximately 0.71% of the sample. The material sequenced was peripheral blood, taken in the second trimester of pregnancy. These receptors all stem from a female donor in good health, enrolled as a control in a pregnancy study.

This chain links TRBV18 with TRBJ1-5; tentative D call: TRBD1 (6 bases). This CDR3 contains 14 residues. Germline assignment: CDR1 KGHSH and CDR2 LQKENI. V lost 6 bases, J lost 4 bases, and 13 bases lay in between. CDR3 coding DNA: TGTGCCAGCTCCCCTGCACAGGGAAATCAGCCCCAGCATTTT. Translated: CASSPAQGNQPQHF.

The chain uses TRBV15 and TRBJ1-3, with TRBD1 as a possible D gene (5 bases). V was pared by 0 bases and J by 4 bases, with 7 bases between. Germline CDR1 is LNHNV and CDR2 is YYDKDF (reference sequence). This CDR3 has 14 residues. The CDR3 is CATSRDRGGNTIYF. The CDR3 bases are TGTGCCACCAGCAGAGATAGGGGCGGAAACACCATATATTTT. Using reference TRBV15 and TRBJ1-3 for the parts outside the CDR3, the full variable domain is DAMVIQNPRYQVTQFGKPVTLSCSQTLNHNVMYWYQQKSSQAPKLLFHYYDKDFNNEADTPDNFQSRRPNTSFCFLDIRSPGLGDTAMYLCATSRDRGGNTIYFGEGSWLTVV.

DNA for the CDR3: TGCGCCAGCAGCCTGGATCTTGCAACTAATGAAAAACTGTTTTTT. Amino acid sequence: CASSLDLATNEKLFF. The chain couples TRBV5-1 to TRBJ1-4; D remains unclear. This CDR3 has 15 residues. Germline assignment: CDR1 SGHRS and CDR2 YFSETQ. V lost 4 bases and J 0 bases, leaving 10 bases between the germline ends.

The rearrangement links TRBV20-1 to TRBJ2-3; the match to TRBD2 covers 7 bases. This CDR3 has 11 residues. Germline values: CDR1 DFQATT, CDR2 SNEGSKA (reference sequence). CDR3 sequence reads: CSGLDLDTQYF. The CDR3 region has the DNA TGCAGCGGACTAGACCTCGATACGCAGTATTTT.

The chain uses TRBV19 and TRBJ2-2; weak D call: TRBD1 (6 bases). The V end was cut by 5 bases, the J end by 4 bases, with 17 bases between. Germline loops: CDR1 LNHDA, CDR2 SQIVND (reference sequence). The CDR3 covers 16 residues. The CDR3 loop is CASSEKTGRGTGELFF. CDR3 nucleotides: TGTGCCAGTAGTGAGAAGACAGGACGCGGCACCGGGGAGCTGTTTTTT. Together with reference TRBV19 and TRBJ2-2, the CDR3 gives the full variable domain: DGGITQSPKYLFRKEGQNVTLSCEQNLNHDAMYWYRQDPGQGLRLIYYSQIVNDFQKGDIAEGYSVSREKKESFPLTVTSAQKNPTAFYLCASSEKTGRGTGELFFGEGSRLTVL.

CDR3 DNA: TGTGCCAGTCGCCGGACAGGGGCAGAGGATGGCTACACCTTC. This translates into CASRRTGAEDGYTF. V usage is TRBV19 and J usage is TRBJ1-2; the match to TRBD1 covers 9 bases. This CDR3 region has 14 residues. Per the germline V gene, CDR1 is LNHDA and CDR2 is SQIVND (reference sequence). J lost 6 bases, V lost 8 bases, and 10 bases had no gene match.

Comments on this clone: One end of the junction varies from germline; a read error may be responsible. The chain carries TRBV7-7 and TRBJ2-7; 9 bases fit TRBD1. Germline loops: CDR1 SSHAT, CDR2 FNYEAQ (reference sequence). This CDR3 has 14 amino acids. Here the CDR3 DNA reads TGTGCTAGCAGTCTCGGGACAGGGCACTACGAGCAGTACTTC. Protein: CASSLGTGHYEQYF.

This rearrangement joins TRBV6-6 to TRBJ1-1; tentative D call: TRBD1 (6 bases). Germline loops: CDR1 MNHNY, CDR2 SVGAGI (reference sequence). The V end lost 8 bases, the J end lost 6 bases, and 13 bases lay between the germline ends. This CDR3 is 12 amino acids long. The CDR3 coding sequence is TGTGCCAGCGGCTACAGGGTAGCTGAAGCTTTCTTT. Translation gives CASGYRVAEAFF.

The V and J genes are TRBV29-1 and TRBJ1-2, with no clear D. Per germline, CDR1 SQVTM and CDR2 ANQGSEA. The CDR3 has 10 amino acids. V lost 3 bases to trimming and J lost 6 bases, with 5 bases between them. Written as DNA, the CDR3 is TGCAGCGTTGAGGCCAATGGCTACACCTTC. This codes for CSVEANGYTF.

The V call is TRBV4-1, the J call TRBJ2-4; 11 bases match TRBD2. The CDR3 runs 16 residues. The germline CDR1 and CDR2 sequences are MGHRA and YSYEKL. J gave up 7 bases and V 1 base, and 6 bases lay outside the gene matches. The CDR3 loop reads CASSQATSGVMNIQYF. CDR3 DNA sequence: TGCGCCAGCAGCCAAGCGACTAGCGGGGTGATGAACATTCAGTACTTC.

The gene calls are TRBV25-1 and TRBJ1-1, with D tentatively TRBD1 (6 bases). The CDR3 length is 17 residues. Trimming removed 4 bases at V and 3 bases at J, with 21 bases between. Germline V gene sequence: CDR1 MGHDK, CDR2 SYGVNS. The CDR3 spells CASSGVFRGAGDTEAFF. Written as DNA, the CDR3 is TGTGCCAGCAGTGGTGTTTTTCGGGGGGCTGGGGACACTGAAGCTTTCTTT.

The count of this clone is one. The rearrangement uses TRBV6-1 and TRBJ2-2, with 10 bases fitting TRBD1. CDR1 and CDR2 (germline): MNHNS, SASEGT. This CDR3 is 17 amino acids long. V was pared by 2 bases and J by 4 bases, with 7 bases of the junction left unmatched. In DNA form, the CDR3 reads TGTGCCAGCAGTGAAACAGTCCGGACAGGGGGCACCGGGGAGCTGTTTTTT. Its translation is CASSETVRTGGTGELFF.

This chain joins TRBV27 and TRBJ1-5; no definite D call. Germline loops: CDR1 MNHEY, CDR2 SMNVEV (reference sequence). There are 13 residues in the CDR3. Deletions cut 5 bases from V and 3 bases from J, with 8 bases between. CDR3 DNA sequence: TGTGCCAGCAGTATAAACTACAATCAGCCCCAGCATTTT. It encodes CASSINYNQPQHF.

The chain is built from TRBV14 and TRBJ1-2, with 9 bases lining up with TRBD1. Looked up from germline, CDR1 is SGHDN and CDR2 is FVKESK. CDR3 length equals 15 residues. Unmatched junction bases numbered 11, after V lost 3 bases and J lost 9 bases. The CDR3 reads CASSHRPGQGERYTF. The CDR3 DNA is TGTGCCAGCAGCCACCGCCCGGGACAGGGAGAGCGCTACACCTTC.

The table lists this clone with a count of one. This chain uses TRBV7-2 with TRBJ2-7; possible D gene TRBD2, 5 bases. Trimming left V 7 bases short and J 0 bases short, with 16 bases between. The length of the CDR3 is 15 residues. Germline V CDR1 and CDR2: SGHTA, FQGNSA. As DNA, the CDR3 is TGTGCCAGCAAACCCCAGCGGACGAGCTCCTACGAGCAGTACTTC. As protein: CASKPQRTSSYEQYF.

The V gene is TRBV7-2, the J gene TRBJ1-1; D may be TRBD1 (6 bases). CDR3 length: 17 residues. V lost 4 bases to trimming and J lost 0 bases, with 18 bases between them. Per the germline V gene, CDR1 is SGHTA and CDR2 is FQGNSA. In nucleotides, the CDR3 is TGTGCCAGCAGCTCCCCGTACAGGGCCGTAATGAACACTGAAGCTTTCTTT. This gives the protein CASSSPYRAVMNTEAFF.

The chain carries TRBV19 and TRBJ2-2; unclear D gene. The CDR3 consists of 13 residues. In germline, CDR1 is LNHDA, CDR2 SQIVND (reference sequence). V lost 6 bases, J lost 2 bases, and 7 bases lay in between. The CDR3 is CASSRSNTGELFF. CDR3 DNA: TGTGCCAGTAGCCGCAGTAACACCGGGGAGCTGTTTTTT.

This chain connects TRBV4-1 to TRBJ1-5, with D hard to call. The CDR3 covers 15 residues. V dropped 4 bases and J dropped 4 bases, with 14 bases sitting between them. Germline CDR1 is MGHRA and CDR2 is YSYEKL. The CDR3 here is CASSPIGGNNQPQHF. The CDR3 DNA sequence: TGCGCCAGCAGCCCCATAGGCGGAAATAATCAGCCCCAGCATTTT.

The chain couples TRBV11-2 to TRBJ1-1, with TRBD1 identical over 7 bases. V was pared by 5 bases and J by 2 bases, with 11 bases of the junction left unmatched. Germline V gene data show CDR1 as SGHAT and CDR2 as FQNNGV. There are 16 residues in the CDR3. The CDR3: CASSLTGGQFNTEAFF. The CDR3 nucleotides read TGTGCCAGCAGCCTGACCGGGGGACAGTTTAACACTGAAGCTTTCTTT.

V is TRBV13 and J is TRBJ1-1; 8 nucleotides align to TRBD1. V lost 5 bases and J lost 4; bases outside the gene matches: 6. There are 14 residues in the CDR3. Germline values: CDR1 PRHDT, CDR2 FYEKMQ (reference sequence). The DNA for the CDR3 is TGTGCCAGCAGCCCAGGACAGGGCTTCACTGAAGCTTTCTTT. Its translation: CASSPGQGFTEAFF.

The chain links TRBV7-3 to TRBJ2-2; D is ambiguous. CDR1 SGHTA and CDR2 FQGTGA come from the germline V gene. The CDR3 is made up of 14 amino acids. The V end lost 2 bases, the J end lost 2 bases, and 6 bases lay between the germline ends. The chain's CDR3 is CASSLLGNTGELFF. For the CDR3, the DNA is TGTGCCAGCAGCTTACTAGGAAACACCGGGGAGCTGTTTTTT.

Here the CDR3 DNA reads TGTGCCAGCAGCTGGAATGGACAGGATAATTCACCCCTCCACTTT. Protein sequence: CASSWNGQDNSPLHF. The chain combines TRBV11-2 with TRBJ1-6, with 7 bases fitting TRBD1. The V and J ends lost 4 bases and 5 bases, in that order; junction bases with no gene match: 5. The CDR3 loop spans 15 amino acids. Germline assignment: CDR1 SGHAT and CDR2 FQNNGV.

The chain has TRBV2 and TRBJ1-1; D unresolved. Germline loops: CDR1 SNHLY, CDR2 FYNNEI. V was clipped by 5 bases and J by 7 bases, with 11 bases between them. CDR3 length equals 12 residues. The DNA of the CDR3 is TGTGCCAGCAGTCTGCCTTCTATTGAAGCTTTCTTT. Its protein product is CASSLPSIEAFF.

J is TRBJ1-1 and V is TRBV7-8; no clear D. V was trimmed by 5 bases and J by 4 bases, leaving 20 bases between them. Germline values: CDR1 SGHVS, CDR2 FQNEAQ. CDR3 length equals 16 residues. The CDR3 loop is CASSRGFKGSGTEAFF. Written as DNA, the CDR3 is TGTGCCAGCAGCCGAGGTTTTAAGGGAAGCGGCACTGAAGCTTTCTTT.

The V and J genes are TRBV7-8 and TRBJ1-5; 9 bases line up with TRBD1. The germline CDR1 and CDR2 sequences are SGHVS and FQNEAQ. The length of the CDR3 is 17 residues. Unmatched junction bases numbered 7, after V lost 4 bases and J lost 0 bases. For the CDR3, the DNA is TGTGCCAGCAGCTCCGGACAGGGGTCATATAGCAATCAGCCCCAGCATTTT. This gives the protein CASSSGQGSYSNQPQHF.

V is TRBV11-2 and J is TRBJ2-1, with TRBD2 as a possible D gene (5 bases). This CDR3 is 15 amino acids long. Deletions cut 2 bases from V and 12 bases from J, with 20 bases between. Per germline, CDR1 SGHAT and CDR2 FQNNGV. CDR3 DNA: TGTGCCAGCAGCTTAACTAGTGCCCCCGCCGTGGTGCAGTTCTTC. The encoded protein is CASSLTSAPAVVQFF.

This clone was counted a single time. This chain connects TRBV7-9 to TRBJ1-2; D might be TRBD1 (5 bases). V was trimmed by 5 bases and J by 2 bases, leaving 9 bases between them. The V gene's germline CDR1 is SEHNR and CDR2 FQNEAQ (reference sequence). The CDR3 runs to 13 residues. The CDR3 loop reads CASSETVNYGYTF. CDR3 sequence (DNA): TGTGCCAGCAGCGAGACAGTCAACTATGGCTACACCTTC.

V gene TRBV7-9 combines with J gene TRBJ2-7, with D possibly matching TRBD1 (6 bases). V lost 1 base and J 4 bases, leaving 11 bases between the germline ends. CDR3 size: 14 residues. Germline loops: CDR1 SEHNR, CDR2 FQNEAQ (reference sequence). The CDR3 DNA reads TGTGCCAGCAGCTTAGAGGGCAGGGGATACGAGCAGTACTTC. As protein: CASSLEGRGYEQYF.

The sample holds a few counts of this clone. The rearrangement uses TRBV7-9 and TRBJ1-3; D uncertain. Trimming cost V 3 bases and J 0 bases, with 9 bases left between them. Germline V gives CDR1 SEHNR, CDR2 FQNEAQ (reference sequence). This CDR3 is 15 amino acids long. The CDR3 nucleotides read TGTGCCAGCAGCTTGAGGAGGGACTCTGGAAACACCATATATTTT. Translated, it gives CASSLRRDSGNTIYF. The full variable domain, its missing parts supplied by reference TRBV7-9 and TRBJ1-3, is DTGVSQNPRHKITKRGQNVTFRCDPISEHNRLYWYRQTLGQGPEFLTYFQNEAQLEKSRLLSDRFSAERPKGSFSTLEIQRTEQGDSAMYLCASSLRRDSGNTIYFGEGSWLTVV.

The V and J genes are TRBV19 and TRBJ2-3, with 8 bases matching TRBD1. The CDR3 is 18 amino acids. J lost 4 bases, V lost 4 bases, and 16 bases had no gene match. Germline loops: CDR1 LNHDA, CDR2 SQIVND (reference sequence). The CDR3 reads CASSKLSPGTGIADTQYF. In DNA form, the CDR3 reads TGTGCCAGTAGTAAGCTGAGCCCCGGGACAGGTATCGCAGATACGCAGTATTTT.

This chain connects TRBV19 to TRBJ1-6; TRBD1 aligns across 8 bases. Germline V gene sequence: CDR1 LNHDA, CDR2 SQIVND (reference sequence). This CDR3 region has 15 residues. J lost 5 bases, V lost 5 bases, and 5 bases had no gene match. As DNA, the CDR3 is TGTGCCAGTAGTTCGGGACAGGAGAATAATTCACCCCTCCACTTT. This translates into CASSSGQENNSPLHF.

V usage is TRBV19 and J usage is TRBJ1-5; weak D call: TRBD1 (5 bases). CDR3 size: 14 residues. From germline, CDR1 is LNHDA and CDR2 SQIVND (reference sequence). The V gene lost 3 bases and the J gene lost 7 bases, with 13 bases spanning the gap. The CDR3 nucleotides read TGTGCCAGTAGTATCGGAGGGGAGGGACAGCCCCAGCATTTT. Its translation: CASSIGGEGQPQHF.